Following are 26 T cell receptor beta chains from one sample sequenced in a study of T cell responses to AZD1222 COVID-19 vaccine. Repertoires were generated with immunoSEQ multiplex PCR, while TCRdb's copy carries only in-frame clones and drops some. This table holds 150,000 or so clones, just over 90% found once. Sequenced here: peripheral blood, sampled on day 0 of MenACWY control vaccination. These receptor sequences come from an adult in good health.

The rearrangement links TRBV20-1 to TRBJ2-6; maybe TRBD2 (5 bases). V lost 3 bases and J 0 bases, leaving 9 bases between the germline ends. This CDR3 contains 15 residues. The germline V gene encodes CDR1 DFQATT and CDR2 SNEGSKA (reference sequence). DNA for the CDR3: TGCAGTGCTAGTTTCAGCGGCTCTGGGGCCAACGTCCTGACTTTC. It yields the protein CSASFSGSGANVLTF.

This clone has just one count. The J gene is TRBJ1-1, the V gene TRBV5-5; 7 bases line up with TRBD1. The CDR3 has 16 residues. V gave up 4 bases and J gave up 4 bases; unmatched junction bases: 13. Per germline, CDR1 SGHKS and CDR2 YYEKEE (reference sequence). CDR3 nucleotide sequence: TGTGCCAGCAGCCTTCCACAGGGGAAGGTTGGCACTGAAGCTTTCTTT. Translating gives CASSLPQGKVGTEAFF.

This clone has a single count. The CDR3 bases are TGCGCCAGCAGCTCACCCGGGACAGGGTTTGAGACCCAGTACTTC. Residues: CASSSPGTGFETQYF. This chain connects TRBV5-1 to TRBJ2-5, with 9 bases aligning to TRBD1. The CDR3 is made up of 15 amino acids. Germline-derived CDR1 and CDR2 are SGHRS and YFSETQ. After removal of 3 bases from V and 5 bases from J, the junction contained 8 bases not matched to a gene.

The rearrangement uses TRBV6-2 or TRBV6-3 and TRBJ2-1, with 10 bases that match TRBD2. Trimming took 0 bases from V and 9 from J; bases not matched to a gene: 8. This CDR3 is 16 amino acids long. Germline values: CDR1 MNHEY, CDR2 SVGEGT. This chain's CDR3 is CASSYSGAGGQSEQFF. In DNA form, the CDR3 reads TGTGCCAGCAGTTACTCGGGAGCGGGGGGGCAGAGTGAGCAGTTCTTC.

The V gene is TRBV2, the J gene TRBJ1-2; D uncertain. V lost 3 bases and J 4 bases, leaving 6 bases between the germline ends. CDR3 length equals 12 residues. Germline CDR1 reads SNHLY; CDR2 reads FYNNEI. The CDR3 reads CASSEVSYGYTF. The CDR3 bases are TGTGCCAGCAGTGAGGTGAGCTATGGCTACACCTTC.

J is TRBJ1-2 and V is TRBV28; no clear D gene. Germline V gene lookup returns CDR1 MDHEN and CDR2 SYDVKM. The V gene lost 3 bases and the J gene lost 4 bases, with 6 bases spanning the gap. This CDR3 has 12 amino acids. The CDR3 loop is CASSFSGYGYTF. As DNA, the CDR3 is TGTGCCAGCAGTTTTTCCGGCTATGGCTACACCTTC.

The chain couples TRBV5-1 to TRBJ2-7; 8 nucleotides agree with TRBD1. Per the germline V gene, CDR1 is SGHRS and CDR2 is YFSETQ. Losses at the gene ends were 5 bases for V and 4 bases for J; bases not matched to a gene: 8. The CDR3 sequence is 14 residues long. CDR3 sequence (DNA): TGCGCCAGCAGGGTTGGGACAGGTGTTTACGAGCAGTACTTC. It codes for CASRVGTGVYEQYF.

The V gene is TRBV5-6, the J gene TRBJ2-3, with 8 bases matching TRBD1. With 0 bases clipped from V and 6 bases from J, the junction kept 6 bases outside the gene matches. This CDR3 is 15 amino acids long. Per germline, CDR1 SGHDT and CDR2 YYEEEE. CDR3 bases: TGTGCCAGCAGCTTGGACGCTCAGGGGGCCGATACGCAGTATTTT. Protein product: CASSLDAQGADTQYF.

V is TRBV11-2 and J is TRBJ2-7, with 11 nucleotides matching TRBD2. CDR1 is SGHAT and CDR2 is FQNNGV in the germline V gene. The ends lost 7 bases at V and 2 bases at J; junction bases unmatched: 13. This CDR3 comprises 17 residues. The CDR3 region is CASILHSGGDPPYEQYF. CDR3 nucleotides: TGTGCCAGCATCCTTCATAGCGGGGGGGATCCCCCCTACGAGCAGTACTTC. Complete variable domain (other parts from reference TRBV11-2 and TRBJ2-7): EAGVAQSPRYKIIEKRQSVAFWCNPISGHATLYWYQQILGQGPKLLIQFQNNGVVDDSQLPKDRFSAERLKGVDSTLKIQPAKLEDSAVYLCASILHSGGDPPYEQYFGPGTRLTVT.

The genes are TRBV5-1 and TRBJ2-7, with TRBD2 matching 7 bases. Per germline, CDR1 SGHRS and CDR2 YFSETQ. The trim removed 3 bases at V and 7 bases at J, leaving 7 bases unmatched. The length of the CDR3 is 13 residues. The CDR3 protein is CASSYGPAGEQYF. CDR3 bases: TGCGCCAGCAGCTATGGACCAGCGGGGGAGCAGTACTTC.

The CDR3, as DNA: TGTGCCAGCAGTTACAGGGGCTCCTACGAGCAGTACTTC. It specifies CASSYRGSYEQYF. V and J are TRBV6-2 or TRBV6-3 and TRBJ2-7, with D tentatively TRBD1 (5 bases). Trimming took off 2 bases at V and 0 bases at J, with 5 bases between the two ends. The CDR3 covers 13 residues. Germline V gene data show CDR1 as MNHEY and CDR2 as SVGEGT.

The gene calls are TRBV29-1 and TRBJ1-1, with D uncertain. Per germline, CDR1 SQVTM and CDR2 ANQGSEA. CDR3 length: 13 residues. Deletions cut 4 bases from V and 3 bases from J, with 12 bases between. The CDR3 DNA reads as TGCAGCGTTGTAACCGGGAGTCACACTGAAGCTTTCTTT. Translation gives CSVVTGSHTEAFF.

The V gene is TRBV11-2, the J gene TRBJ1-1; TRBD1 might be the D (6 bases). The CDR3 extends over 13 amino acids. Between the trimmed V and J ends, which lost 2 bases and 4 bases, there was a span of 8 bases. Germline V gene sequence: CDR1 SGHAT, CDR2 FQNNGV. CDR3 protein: CASSLTGATEAFF. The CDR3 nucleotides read TGTGCCAGCAGCTTAACGGGGGCCACTGAAGCTTTCTTT.

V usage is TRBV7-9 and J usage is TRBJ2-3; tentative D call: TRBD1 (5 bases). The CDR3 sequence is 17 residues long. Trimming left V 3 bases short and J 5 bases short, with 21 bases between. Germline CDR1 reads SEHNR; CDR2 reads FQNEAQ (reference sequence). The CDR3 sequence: CASSFSQTGARLDTQYF. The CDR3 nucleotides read TGTGCCAGCAGCTTCTCCCAGACTGGGGCTCGGTTAGATACGCAGTATTTT.

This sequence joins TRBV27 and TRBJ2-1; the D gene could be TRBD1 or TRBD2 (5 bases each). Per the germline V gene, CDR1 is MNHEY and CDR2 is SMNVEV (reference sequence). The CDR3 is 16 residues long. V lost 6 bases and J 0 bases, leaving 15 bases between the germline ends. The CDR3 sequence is CASSHTGTGSYNEQFF. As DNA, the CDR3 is TGTGCCAGCAGCCACACCGGGACGGGCTCCTACAATGAGCAGTTCTTC.

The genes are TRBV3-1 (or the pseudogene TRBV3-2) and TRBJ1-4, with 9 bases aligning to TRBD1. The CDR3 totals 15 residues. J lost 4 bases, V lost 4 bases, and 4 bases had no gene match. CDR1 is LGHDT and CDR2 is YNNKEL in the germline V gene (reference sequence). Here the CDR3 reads CASSPPGQGNEKLFF. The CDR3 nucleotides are TGTGCCAGCAGCCCGCCGGGACAGGGTAATGAAAAACTGTTTTTT.

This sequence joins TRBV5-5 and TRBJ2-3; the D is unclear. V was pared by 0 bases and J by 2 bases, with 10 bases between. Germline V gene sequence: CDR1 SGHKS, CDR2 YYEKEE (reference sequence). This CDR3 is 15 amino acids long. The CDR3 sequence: CASSLALGVTDTQYF. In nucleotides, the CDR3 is TGTGCCAGCAGCTTGGCCCTGGGTGTCACAGATACGCAGTATTTT.

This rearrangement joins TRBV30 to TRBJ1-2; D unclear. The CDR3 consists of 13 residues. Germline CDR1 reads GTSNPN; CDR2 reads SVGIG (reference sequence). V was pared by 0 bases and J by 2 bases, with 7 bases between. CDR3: CAWSVMGNYGYTF. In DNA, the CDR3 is TGTGCCTGGAGTGTAATGGGGAACTATGGCTACACCTTC. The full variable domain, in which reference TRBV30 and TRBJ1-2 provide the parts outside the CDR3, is SQTIHQWPATLVQPVGSPLSLECTVEGTSNPNLYWYRQAAGRGLQLLFYSVGIGQISSEVPQNLSASRPQDRQFILSSKKLLLSDSGFYLCAWSVMGNYGYTFGSGTRLTVV.

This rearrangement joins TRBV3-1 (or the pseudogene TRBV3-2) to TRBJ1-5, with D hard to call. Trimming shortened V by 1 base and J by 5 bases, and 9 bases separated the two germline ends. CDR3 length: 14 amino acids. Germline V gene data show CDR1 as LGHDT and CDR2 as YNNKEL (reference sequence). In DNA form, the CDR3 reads TGTGCCAGCAGCCAAGTGATAAACCATCAGCCCCAGCATTTT. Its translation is CASSQVINHQPQHF.

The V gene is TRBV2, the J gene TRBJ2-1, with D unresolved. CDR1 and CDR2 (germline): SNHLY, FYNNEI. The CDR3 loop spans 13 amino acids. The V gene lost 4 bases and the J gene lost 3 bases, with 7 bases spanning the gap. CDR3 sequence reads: CASSADLYNEQFF. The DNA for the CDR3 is TGTGCCAGCAGTGCTGACCTCTACAATGAGCAGTTCTTC.

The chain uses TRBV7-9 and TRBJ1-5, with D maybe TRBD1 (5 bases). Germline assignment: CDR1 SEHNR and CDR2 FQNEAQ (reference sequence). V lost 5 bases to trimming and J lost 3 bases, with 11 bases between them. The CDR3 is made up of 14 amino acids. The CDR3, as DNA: TGTGCCAGCAGCCACGGGGGAAACAATCAGCCCCAGCATTTT. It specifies CASSHGGNNQPQHF.

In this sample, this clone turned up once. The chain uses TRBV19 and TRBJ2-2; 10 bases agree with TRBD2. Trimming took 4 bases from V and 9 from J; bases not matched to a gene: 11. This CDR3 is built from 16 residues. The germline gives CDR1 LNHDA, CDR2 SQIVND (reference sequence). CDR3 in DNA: TGTGCCAGTAGTAAACTAGCGGGGCCGCCGATCAGGGAGCTGTTTTTT. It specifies CASSKLAGPPIRELFF.

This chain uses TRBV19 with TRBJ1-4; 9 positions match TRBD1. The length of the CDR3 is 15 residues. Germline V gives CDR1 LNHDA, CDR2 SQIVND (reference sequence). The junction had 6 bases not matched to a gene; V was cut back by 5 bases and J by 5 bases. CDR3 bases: TGTGCCAGTAGTTCAACAGGGGGCCTAAATGAAAAACTGTTTTTT. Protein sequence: CASSSTGGLNEKLFF.

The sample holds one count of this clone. CDR3 residues: CASNRDHFLETQYF. CDR3 in DNA: TGTGCCAGCAATCGCGACCATTTCCTAGAGACCCAGTACTTC. The V call is TRBV5-4, the J call TRBJ2-5; D is undetermined. Germline V lookup: CDR1 SGHNT, CDR2 YYREEE (reference sequence). The CDR3 is made up of 14 amino acids. V lost 6 bases, J lost 4 bases, and 16 bases lay in between.

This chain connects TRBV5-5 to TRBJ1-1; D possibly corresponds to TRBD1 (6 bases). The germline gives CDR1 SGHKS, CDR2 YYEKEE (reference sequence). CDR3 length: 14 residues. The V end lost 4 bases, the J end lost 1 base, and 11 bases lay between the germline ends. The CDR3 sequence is CASSPRTENTEAFF. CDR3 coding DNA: TGTGCCAGCAGCCCGCGGACAGAGAACACTGAAGCTTTCTTT.

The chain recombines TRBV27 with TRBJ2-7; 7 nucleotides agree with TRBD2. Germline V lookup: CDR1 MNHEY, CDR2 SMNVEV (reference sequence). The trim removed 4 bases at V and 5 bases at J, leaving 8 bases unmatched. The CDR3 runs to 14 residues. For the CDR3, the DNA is TGTGCCAGCAGTTCCCTAGCGGCCGGGAACGAGCAGTACTTC. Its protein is CASSSLAAGNEQYF.